The 21 T cell receptor beta chains below all came from one sample that was sequenced in a study of blood T cell repertoires in COVID-19. Libraries were prepared by immunoSEQ multiplex PCR; TCRdb keeps only in-frame clonotypes and omits some of them. The data contain approximately 50,000 clones, 85% of them singletons. The source material was peripheral blood. The origin of the receptors is a man aged 55 to 70 with acute or convalescent COVID-19.

The chain recombines TRBV30 with TRBJ1-2; D is undetermined. Germline CDR1 and CDR2: GTSNPN and SVGIG (reference sequence). The CDR3 runs to 10 residues. CDR3 bases: TGTGCGCGTATCGGTGATGGCTACACCTTC. Translating gives CARIGDGYTF.

The rearrangement links TRBV6-5 to TRBJ2-3, with a weak D call TRBD2 (6 bases). In germline, CDR1 is MNHEY, CDR2 SVGAGI. The V gene lost 6 bases and the J gene lost 0 bases, with 10 bases spanning the gap. The CDR3 has 14 amino acids. CDR3 amino acids: CASSAGLSTDTQYF. The CDR3 DNA reads TGTGCCAGCAGCGCGGGACTCAGCACAGATACGCAGTATTTT.

This clone was recorded only once. The chain carries TRBV19 and TRBJ2-3, with a weak D call TRBD1 (5 bases). The germline V gene encodes CDR1 LNHDA and CDR2 SQIVND (reference sequence). Trimming stripped 8 bases from V and 3 bases from J, with 18 bases between. The CDR3 loop spans 15 amino acids. The chain's CDR3 is CASPPPGLVTDTQYF. The CDR3 DNA reads TGTGCCAGTCCTCCGCCAGGGCTTGTGACAGATACGCAGTATTTT.

J is TRBJ1-2 and V is TRBV6-4; weak D call: TRBD1 (5 bases). Germline assignment: CDR1 MRHNA and CDR2 SNTAGT. V lost 2 bases, J lost 5 bases, and 15 bases lay in between. The CDR3 has 15 amino acids. The CDR3 loop reads CASSDDVRTSYGYTF. The CDR3 DNA reads as TGTGCCAGCAGTGACGACGTGAGGACAAGTTATGGCTACACCTTC.

This rearrangement joins TRBV11-3 to TRBJ2-1; D may be TRBD1 (6 bases). CDR1 and CDR2 from the germline V gene are SGHNT and YENEEA. The CDR3 has 16 amino acids. The V end was cut by 1 base, the J end by 4 bases, with 14 bases between. The CDR3 is CASSLAGTTEYNEQFF. DNA for the CDR3: TGTGCCAGCAGCTTAGCAGGGACAACCGAATACAATGAGCAGTTCTTC.

The chain joins TRBV29-1 to TRBJ1-3, with D possibly TRBD1 on 5 matching bases. Trimming left V 7 bases short and J 1 base short, with 23 bases between. The CDR3 length is 17 residues. CDR1 is SQVTM and CDR2 is ANQGSEA in the germline V gene. This CDR3 reads CSAAKRGGVKSGNTIYF. The DNA of the CDR3 is TGCAGCGCCGCAAAGCGGGGAGGGGTTAAGTCTGGAAACACCATATATTTT. Full variable domain (remainder filled in from reference TRBV29-1 and TRBJ1-3): SAVISQKPSRDICQRGTSLTIQCQVDSQVTMMFWYRQQPGQSLTLIATANQGSEATYESGFVIDKFPISRPNLTFSTLTVSNMSPEDSSIYLCSAAKRGGVKSGNTIYFGEGSWLTVV.

V is TRBV19 and J is TRBJ1-5, with 8 bases lining up with TRBD1. J was trimmed by 7 bases and V by 5 bases; bases with no gene match: 7. The germline gives CDR1 LNHDA, CDR2 SQIVND (reference sequence). The CDR3 consists of 14 residues. As DNA, the CDR3 is TGTGCCAGTAGTCCCCAGGGGGCGCGGCAGCCCCAGCATTTT. Protein sequence: CASSPQGARQPQHF.

The gene calls are TRBV23-1 and TRBJ2-1; 12 positions match TRBD2. TRBV23-1 is assigned to the ORF class and has an uncertain function. V was pared by 5 bases and J by 6 bases, with 8 bases of the junction left unmatched. This CDR3 comprises 16 residues. DNA of the CDR3: TGCGCCAGCAGTAGGCTAGCGGGAGGGCCCGGCAATGAGCAGTTCTTC. It yields the protein CASSRLAGGPGNEQFF.

In this sample, this clone turned up a few times. The V call is TRBV9, the J call TRBJ1-3, with D tentatively TRBD1 (5 bases). This CDR3 region has 15 residues. Germline V lookup: CDR1 SGDLS, CDR2 YYNGEE. Deletions cut 4 bases from V and 0 bases from J, with 11 bases between. The CDR3 coding sequence is TGTGCCAGCAGCACGGGACTGAACTCTGGAAACACCATATATTTT. Residues: CASSTGLNSGNTIYF.

This chain links TRBV5-1 with TRBJ1-1, with D possibly matching TRBD1 (5 bases). V lost 3 bases to trimming and J lost 1 base, with 19 bases between them. CDR3 length equals 17 residues. The V gene's germline CDR1 is SGHRS and CDR2 YFSETQ. The CDR3 region has the DNA TGCGCCAGCAGCTCGGGGGGACCCCTCGGTTGGAACACTGAAGCTTTCTTT. It specifies CASSSGGPLGWNTEAFF.

This rearrangement joins TRBV5-1 to TRBJ2-3, with D uncertain. CDR3 size: 17 residues. V lost 1 base and J lost 0, with 15 bases in between. Germline V gene sequence: CDR1 SGHRS, CDR2 YFSETQ. CDR3 bases: TGCGCCAGCAGCTTGTCCCAGCGCCCTAGTAGCACAGATACGCAGTATTTT. It is translated as CASSLSQRPSSTDTQYF.

This clone was seen a handful of times. The chain uses TRBV7-3 and TRBJ2-5; 10 positions match TRBD2. Unmatched junction bases numbered 5, after V lost 3 bases and J lost 4 bases. The CDR3 covers 15 residues. From germline, CDR1 is SGHTA and CDR2 FQGTGA. The CDR3 bases are TGTGCCAGCAGCTTCAGCGGGAGGGCCGGAGAGACCCAGTACTTC. This gives the protein CASSFSGRAGETQYF.

This clone was picked up one time. The chain joins TRBV28 to TRBJ1-5; D is perhaps TRBD1 (5 bases). Germline lookup yields CDR1 MDHEN and CDR2 SYDVKM. CDR3 length: 17 residues. V gave up 5 bases and J gave up 0 bases, with 17 bases separating them. The CDR3 DNA reads as TGTGCCAGCAGTAGATCAGGGAACCAGTATAGCAATCAGCCCCAGCATTTT. Amino acids: CASSRSGNQYSNQPQHF. The variable domain in full, completed from reference TRBV28 and TRBJ1-5, reads DVKVTQSSRYLVKRTGEKVFLECVQDMDHENMFWYRQDPGLGLRLIYFSYDVKMKEKGDIPEGYSVSREKKERFSLILESASTNQTSMYLCASSRSGNQYSNQPQHFGDGTRLSIL.

The rearrangement uses TRBV30 and TRBJ2-3; 7 nucleotides agree with TRBD1. The CDR3 runs to 14 residues. The germline V gene has CDR1 GTSNPN and CDR2 SVGIG (reference sequence). Unmatched junction bases numbered 15, after V lost 7 bases and J lost 8 bases. CDR3 coding DNA: TGTGCCTCCATACCACAGGGGTCACGGGGTACGCAGTATTTT. Translation: CASIPQGSRGTQYF.

The chain has TRBV30 and TRBJ2-1; 8 bases align to TRBD1. There are 15 residues in the CDR3. The V gene's germline CDR1 is GTSNPN and CDR2 SVGIG (reference sequence). V dropped 5 bases and J dropped 5; count of bases not matched to a gene: 11. The CDR3 spells CAWAPPNRGNNEQFF. In DNA form, the CDR3 reads TGTGCCTGGGCCCCCCCTAACAGGGGGAACAATGAGCAGTTCTTC.

This clone was recorded a few times. The chain couples TRBV2 to TRBJ2-5; tentative D call: TRBD2 (6 bases). CDR3 length: 14 residues. From germline, CDR1 is SNHLY and CDR2 FYNNEI. V was trimmed by 6 bases and J by 4 bases, leaving 15 bases between them. CDR3 sequence (DNA): TGTGCCAGCAGCCCCCTCGGGGGAGGAGAGACCCAGTACTTC. This encodes CASSPLGGGETQYF.

V usage is TRBV7-9 and J usage is TRBJ1-2; D gene ambiguous. The CDR3 covers 14 residues. CDR1 and CDR2 (germline): SEHNR, FQNEAQ (reference sequence). Deletions cut 1 base from V and 5 bases from J, with 11 bases between. Here the CDR3 reads CASSLVGLEYGYTF. In DNA, the CDR3 is TGTGCCAGCAGCTTAGTTGGTCTAGAGTATGGCTACACCTTC.

This clone was observed a single time. This chain connects TRBV12-5 to TRBJ1-1; D is possibly TRBD1 (6 bases). The V end was cut by 5 bases, the J end by 3 bases, with 10 bases between. Germline V lookup: CDR1 LGHNT, CDR2 FRNRAP. The CDR3 has 13 amino acids. CDR3 DNA sequence: TGTGCTAGTGGTAGGGACACTTACACTGAAGCTTTCTTT. Translation: CASGRDTYTEAFF.

The chain has TRBV20-1 and TRBJ2-5; TRBD2 might be the D (5 bases). The CDR3 has 11 amino acids. Trimming removed 3 bases at V and 5 bases at J, with 7 bases between. In germline, CDR1 is DFQATT, CDR2 SNEGSKA (reference sequence). The CDR3: CSASGEETQYF. As DNA, the CDR3 is TGCAGTGCTAGCGGGGAGGAGACCCAGTACTTC.

The rearrangement uses TRBV19 and TRBJ1-6; D gene ambiguous. The V gene lost 2 bases and the J gene lost 5 bases, with 13 bases spanning the gap. The CDR3 totals 16 residues. Germline V gene lookup returns CDR1 LNHDA and CDR2 SQIVND (reference sequence). This CDR3 reads CASSIIGGRNNSPLHF. As DNA, the CDR3 is TGTGCCAGTAGTATAATCGGAGGACGGAATAATTCACCCCTCCACTTT. The full variable domain, rest sourced from reference TRBV19 and TRBJ1-6, is DGGITQSPKYLFRKEGQNVTLSCEQNLNHDAMYWYRQDPGQGLRLIYYSQIVNDFQKGDIAEGYSVSREKKESFPLTVTSAQKNPTAFYLCASSIIGGRNNSPLHFGNGTRLTVT.

CDR3 amino acids: CSHLFREKLFF. CDR3 in DNA: TGCAGTCACCTATTCCGGGAAAAACTGTTTTTT. V gene TRBV20-1 combines with J gene TRBJ1-4; D remains unclear. Germline lookup yields CDR1 DFQATT and CDR2 SNEGSKA (reference sequence). This CDR3 is built from 11 residues. Between the trimmed V and J ends, which lost 8 bases and 8 bases, there was a span of 12 bases.